The T cell receptor beta chain described here comes from a study of beta chain features in type 1 diabetes. Study results and limitations: Significant though moderate, a shortening of TCRB CDR3s appeared in all four CD4+ subsets of Type 1 diabetes patients.

Expressed TCRB transcripts were sequenced, since all the RNA that had been isolated was reverse transcribed. Profiled with immunoSEQ multiplex PCR; TCRdb holds only in-frame clones, not every one. The data hold approximately 170,000 clones, with 6% to 9% observed a single time. In its sample, this clone was seen a few times. Its target is unknown. The clonotype was recovered from a man aged 18 to 29 with type 1 diabetes. Sequencing was carried out using central memory CD4+ T cells from blood.

The CDR3 region has the DNA TGTGCCAGTAGTGAGGTGGTCAGGGGGAAGAGCAATCAGCCCCAGCATTTT. Encoded protein: CASSEVVRGKSNQPQHF. The chain recombines TRBV19 with TRBJ1-5, with 7 bases that match TRBD1. The germline CDR1 and CDR2 sequences are LNHDA and SQIVND (reference sequence). V was clipped by 5 bases and J by 1 base; unmatched bases: 11. This CDR3 contains 17 residues. The full variable domain, completed using reference TRBV19 and TRBJ1-5, is DGGITQSPKYLFRKEGQNVTLSCEQNLNHDAMYWYRQDPGQGLRLIYYSQIVNDFQKGDIAEGYSVSREKKESFPLTVTSAQKNPTAFYLCASSEVVRGKSNQPQHFGDGTRLSIL.